This is a list of T cell receptor beta chains from one sample in a study of memory CD4+ T cells and cytomegalovirus serostatus. This table comes from immunoSEQ multiplex PCR, and its TCRdb copy is limited to in-frame clones, with some not included. The repertoire has under 45,000 clones, approximately 80% of them found once; the top ten carry roughly 0.5%. The sample consisted of memory CD4+ T cells from blood. The source is an adult in good health and CMV-seronegative. Both conserved end residues are trimmed from each CDR3. The order of the fields is J gene, V gene, clone size, CDR3 protein. Part of the rows lack a size; the others show once, few, many or a class for expanded clones.

j_gene: TRBJ2-3
v_gene: TRBV18
abundance: NA
CDR3aa: ASSSTGGPTDTQY

j_gene: TRBJ2-1
v_gene: TRBV5-3
abundance: NA
CDR3aa: ARSLGHLISYNEQF

j_gene: TRBJ1-5
v_gene: TRBV2
abundance: medium-sized
CDR3aa: ASMGVGGSNQPQH

j_gene: TRBJ1-1
v_gene: TRBV2
abundance: NA
CDR3aa: ASSMGQGSNTEAF

j_gene: TRBJ2-3
v_gene: TRBV2
abundance: NA
CDR3aa: ASTGPLSTDTQY

j_gene: TRBJ1-1
v_gene: TRBV6-1
abundance: NA
CDR3aa: ASSEGWAFPEAF

j_gene: TRBJ2-6
v_gene: TRBV5-1
abundance: NA
CDR3aa: ASSKTGQGTNVLT

j_gene: TRBJ1-6
v_gene: TRBV7-2
abundance: few
CDR3aa: ASQTGVAKSPLH

j_gene: TRBJ1-4
v_gene: TRBV5-8
abundance: NA
CDR3aa: ASSLLGASTNEKLF

j_gene: TRBJ1-3
v_gene: TRBV5-6
abundance: NA
CDR3aa: ASSLGTARIY

j_gene: TRBJ2-7
v_gene: TRBV7-9
abundance: once
CDR3aa: ASSLGTLAYEQY

j_gene: TRBJ2-5
v_gene: TRBV5-8
abundance: NA
CDR3aa: ASSLQGNQRETQY

j_gene: TRBJ1-6
v_gene: TRBV9
abundance: NA
CDR3aa: ASSVADNNSPLH

j_gene: TRBJ2-7
v_gene: TRBV18
abundance: NA
CDR3aa: ASSPKMPGQGSYEQY

j_gene: TRBJ1-2
v_gene: TRBV2
abundance: NA
CDR3aa: ATQGTAYGYT

j_gene: TRBJ1-5
v_gene: TRBV7-4
abundance: NA
CDR3aa: ASSLGRWSHQPQH

j_gene: TRBJ2-1
v_gene: TRBV19
abundance: NA
CDR3aa: ATRGGPLPVEQF

j_gene: TRBJ2-2
v_gene: TRBV7-2
abundance: NA
CDR3aa: ASSLLPAQNTGELF

j_gene: TRBJ1-1
v_gene: TRBV7-8
abundance: NA
CDR3aa: ASTQRPLQGNTEAF

j_gene: TRBJ1-2
v_gene: TRBV5-5
abundance: NA
CDR3aa: ASTPGQGLLSGYT

j_gene: TRBJ1-1
v_gene: TRBV5-4
abundance: NA
CDR3aa: ASSADTKPEAF

j_gene: TRBJ1-4
v_gene: TRBV4-2
abundance: NA
CDR3aa: ASSHRNEKLF

j_gene: TRBJ1-2
v_gene: TRBV2
abundance: once
CDR3aa: ASSFGQGYGYT

j_gene: TRBJ2-2
v_gene: TRBV5-1
abundance: NA
CDR3aa: ASSSGLFRFANTGELF

j_gene: TRBJ2-7
v_gene: TRBV7-2
abundance: NA
CDR3aa: ASSLDRDKTYEQY

j_gene: TRBJ2-7
v_gene: TRBV27
abundance: NA
CDR3aa: ASSLAGQTYEQY

j_gene: TRBJ2-3
v_gene: TRBV18
abundance: NA
CDR3aa: ASSPGMAGTDTQY

j_gene: TRBJ2-2
v_gene: TRBV2
abundance: NA
CDR3aa: ASSVSPTNTGELF

j_gene: TRBJ2-7
v_gene: TRBV2
abundance: medium-sized
CDR3aa: ASISDPGTAPDEQY

j_gene: TRBJ2-7
v_gene: TRBV19
abundance: few
CDR3aa: ASSLDSRSSYEQY

j_gene: TRBJ2-1
v_gene: TRBV27
abundance: few
CDR3aa: ASSLIGLAGGSGDNEQF

j_gene: TRBJ2-6
v_gene: TRBV7-6
abundance: NA
CDR3aa: ASTGGGGANVLT

j_gene: TRBJ2-3
v_gene: TRBV28
abundance: once
CDR3aa: ASSLGRVSISGKSTDTQY

j_gene: TRBJ1-2
v_gene: TRBV4-3
abundance: NA
CDR3aa: ASSQDIGDFYGYT

j_gene: TRBJ1-1
v_gene: TRBV7-9
abundance: NA
CDR3aa: ASSSPGTGRNTEAF

j_gene: TRBJ2-3
v_gene: TRBV6-1
abundance: NA
CDR3aa: ALMGREGRMTQY

j_gene: TRBJ1-5
v_gene: TRBV12-5
abundance: NA
CDR3aa: ASGPDRGEYQPQH

j_gene: TRBJ2-3
v_gene: TRBV5-6
abundance: NA
CDR3aa: ASSAGGKPGDTQY

j_gene: TRBJ2-5
v_gene: TRBV18
abundance: NA
CDR3aa: ASSPPYLQETQY

j_gene: TRBJ1-2
v_gene: TRBV9
abundance: NA
CDR3aa: ASSPRGYRGSGYT

j_gene: TRBJ1-4
v_gene: TRBV4-1
abundance: NA
CDR3aa: ASSQVAGTGGEKLF

j_gene: TRBJ2-1
v_gene: TRBV19
abundance: NA
CDR3aa: ASSTNGLASMYNEQF

j_gene: TRBJ2-3
v_gene: TRBV5-1
abundance: NA
CDR3aa: ASSLDRWDTQY

j_gene: TRBJ2-2
v_gene: TRBV18
abundance: NA
CDR3aa: ASSPLAAGETGELF

j_gene: TRBJ2-1
v_gene: TRBV2
abundance: NA
CDR3aa: ASSVSGDTYNEQF

j_gene: TRBJ2-7
v_gene: TRBV5-7
abundance: NA
CDR3aa: ASSLGLGCHEQY

j_gene: TRBJ2-7
v_gene: TRBV6-6
abundance: NA
CDR3aa: ASSYSRRGSSYEQY

j_gene: TRBJ2-7
v_gene: TRBV2
abundance: NA
CDR3aa: ASRPDRDLSYEQY

j_gene: TRBJ1-1
v_gene: TRBV10-1
abundance: NA
CDR3aa: ASSESGTEAF